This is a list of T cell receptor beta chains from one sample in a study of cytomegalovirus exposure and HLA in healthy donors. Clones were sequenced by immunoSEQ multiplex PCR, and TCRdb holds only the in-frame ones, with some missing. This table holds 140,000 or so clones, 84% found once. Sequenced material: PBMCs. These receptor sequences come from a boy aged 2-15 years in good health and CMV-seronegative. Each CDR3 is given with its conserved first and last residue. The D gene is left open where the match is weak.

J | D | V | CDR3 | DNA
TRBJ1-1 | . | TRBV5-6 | CASSLAGSALNTEAFF | TGTGCCAGCAGCTTGGCGGGATCAGCCTTGAACACTGAAGCTTTCTTT
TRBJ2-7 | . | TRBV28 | CASSFRVGPYEQYF | TGTGCCAGCAGTTTCAGGGTGGGGCCCTACGAGCAGTACTTC
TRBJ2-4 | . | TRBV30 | CAWRAAFGFTAKNIQYF | TGTGCCTGGAGAGCGGCTTTCGGGTTTACTGCCAAAAACATTCAGTACTTC
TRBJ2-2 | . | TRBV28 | CASTSPFANTGELFF | TGTGCCAGCACCTCCCCGTTCGCGAACACCGGGGAGCTGTTTTTT
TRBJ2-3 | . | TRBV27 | CASSSTDTQYF | TGTGCCAGCAGCTCCACAGATACGCAGTATTTT
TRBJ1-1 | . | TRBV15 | CATSRVTGRGNTEAFF | TGTGCCACCAGCAGAGTGACAGGCCGGGGGAACACTGAAGCTTTCTTT
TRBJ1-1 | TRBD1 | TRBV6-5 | CASSKGAWNTEAFF | TGTGCCAGCAGTAAGGGGGCTTGGAACACTGAAGCTTTCTTT
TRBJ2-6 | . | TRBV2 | CARSYSGANVLTF | TGTGCCAGAAGTTACTCTGGGGCCAACGTCCTGACTTTC
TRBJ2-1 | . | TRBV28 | CASTGGSASGTRQFF | TGTGCCAGCACAGGGGGCTCGGCTAGCGGGACAAGGCAGTTCTTC
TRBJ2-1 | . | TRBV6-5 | CASSRTYNEQFF | TGTGCCAGCAGCCGAACTTACAATGAGCAGTTCTTC
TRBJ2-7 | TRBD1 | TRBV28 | CASSLSTPNRGTYEQYF | TGTGCCAGCAGTTTGTCCACGCCAAACAGGGGTACCTACGAGCAGTACTTC
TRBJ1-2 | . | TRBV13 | CASSLISRRRDGYTF | TGTGCCAGCAGCTTAATTTCCCGACGGAGAGATGGCTACACCTTC
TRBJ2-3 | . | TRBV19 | CASGQEGAADTQYF | TGTGCCAGTGGCCAGGAGGGAGCAGCAGATACGCAGTATTTT
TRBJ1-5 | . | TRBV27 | CASSQGSNQPQHF | TGTGCCAGCAGTCAGGGTAGCAATCAGCCCCAGCATTTT